This T cell receptor (beta chain) was captured by sequencing in a study of cytomegalovirus exposure and HLA in healthy donors (dated by TCRdb to about 2017). Turning to the overall study: An earlier analysis of some 600 of the donors reported under 300 Gb of sequence data and some 110 million unique TCR beta sequences obtained from some 200 million T cells. Roughly 300 gigabases of sequencing data and 80 million or so unique TCR sequences were included in an early release covering 550 to 650 HLA-typed donors. Of the roughly 400 genotyped donors, around 81% fell in the genetic ancestry cluster associated with self-reported Caucasian donors. The study aimed to test whether signatures of past pathogen exposure could be identified by cataloging public T cell receptors. Using immunosequencing, the study profiled T cell repertoires from fewer than 850 subjects and related those repertoires to cytomegalovirus serostatus. A separate validation cohort of approximately 120 different subjects was used in addition to the approximately 670-subject first cohort. The study combined high-throughput TCR immunosequencing, statistical association of individual TCRs with disease status, and machine learning to predict cytomegalovirus infection status. A later analysis re-examined previously published TCR beta repertoires from 600 to 700 donors and added high-resolution HLA genotyping to investigate patterns of TCR occurrence. In the later analysis, no new phenotypic data were used to find candidate immune exposures; instead, reliance was placed on TCR beta sequences and their occurrence across donors. In an earlier analysis of roughly 600 of the donors, high-throughput TCR beta sequencing was used to judge whether each TCR beta V gene segment behaved as functional or pseudogenic. Donor age, sex, ethnicity and CMV serostatus were compiled alongside the repertoire data. Genome-wide SNP genotypes for about three fifths of the 666 donors were used in a later genetic analysis, which treated that subset as a discovery cohort. All discovery cohort repertoires had been generated on a single sequencing platform. HLA typing covered class I and class II loci at four-digit resolution. Typing coverage varied by locus: roughly 629-630 donors for A, B, C, DRB1 and DQB1; roughly 520 for DQA1; about 570 for DPA1; around 450 for DPB1. Because of strong linkage in the cohort, a handful of DR-DQ haplotypes were treated as single units for association and clustering. Among 398 genotyped donors of the cohort, an average of about 240,000 unique TCR beta nucleotide sequences were sequenced per donor, around 20% of them non-productive. The paper as a whole reports these results and caveats: In a later analysis, TCR association rates were found to vary across HLA loci, with the most associated TCRs seen for DRB1 alleles and the fewest for HLA-C alleles. A later genetic analysis associated a missense DCLRE1C variant with V-gene and J-gene trimming of TCR beta chains, and an independent cohort replicated the association. Broadly in line with IMGT annotations, most TCR beta V segments showed up in productive rearrangements about 87% or about 30% of the time in an earlier analysis of 450 to 600 of the donors. A few of the identified cytomegalovirus-associated TCR beta chains were confirmed in vitro to be specific for cytomegalovirus antigens. The classifier was reported to diagnose cytomegalovirus status with high specificity and sensitivity in both the original and validation cohorts. In the study, about 150 TCR beta chains were listed as associated with cytomegalovirus. Because HLA typing was missing for some donors at each locus, association tests included only the typed subset. A later analysis reported that several top co-occurrence clusters appeared linked to parvovirus B19, influenza, CMV and Epstein-Barr virus. According to a later analysis, most CMV-associated TCR beta chains appeared to be HLA-restricted, and the HLA associations seemed to be driven largely by CMV exposure. A group of highly shared sequence variants was considered likely to be a technical artifact of the sequencing pipeline. In a later analysis, about 16,000 TCR beta sequences were associated with specific HLA alleles at a false discovery rate of 0.05. Most TCR sequences were seen in very few donors, while some public TCRs were found in many individuals. A further reported finding was that TCR beta sequences accurately predicted the HLA-A and HLA-B alleles for most subjects in the first cohort. Sequencing depth was assumed to be roughly uniform across donors in the presence/absence analyses, though that assumption may not hold. Strong co-occurrence of HLA alleles, especially DR and DQ, made assigning TCR associations to individual alleles difficult. Correlated functional status among segregating V segments might be attributable to linkage disequilibrium, but an unknown experimental factor could not be ruled out. Because the 87-base-pair reads could not distinguish some IMGT-functional V segments, including TRBV6-2 and TRBV6-3, those segments were excluded. A later analysis found that HLA-associated TCR beta chains were more clonally expanded and had lower generation probabilities than equally common non-associated chains. The authors suggested that the approach could potentially be generalized to other disease states and immunological phenotypes. Immune exposure information for the cohort was limited to CMV serostatus. A later genetic analysis reported fewer N-insertions in productive TCRs among donors in an Asian-associated ancestry cluster than the approximately 700-donor mean. Over 15 rarely observed V segments, including chromosome 9 orphons, were excluded from the earlier analysis of several hundred of the donors because counts were too low. Only TCR beta chains were sequenced in this cohort, and the absence of alpha or paired-chain data limited detectable features.

The cohort consisted of fewer than 700 healthy bone marrow donors. All cohort members were sampled while nominally healthy, although unrecorded immune exposures were likely present. The donor was CMV seropositive and belonged to the group of more than 250 seropositive cohort members. A peripheral blood sample was collected from each donor, and TCR beta sequencing was performed on peripheral blood mononuclear cells. Genomic DNA was extracted from the blood cell samples with the Qiagen DNeasy Blood Extraction Kit. CDR1 and CDR2, looked up from the germline V gene (reference sequence), are MNHEY and SMNVEV. V drops 6 bases and J drops 3 bases, leaving 11 bases in between. Reading from cysteine to phenylalanine, the CDR3 counts 13 amino acids. The CDR3 DNA has 39 bases and is translated from base 1. To note about this clone: The clone's antigen remains unknown. Base qualities are missing; no much larger clone stands one base away.

Library method: the immunoSEQ multiplex PCR assay. For the multiplex PCR, a mixture combining 60 forward primers for TCR Vbeta segments and 13 reverse primers for TCR Jbeta segments was used. The CDR3 region of rearranged TCR beta genes was amplified from genomic DNA by a multiplex PCR assay. Amplified TCR beta libraries were sequenced as 87-base-pair reads on the Illumina HiSeq System. The source study handled its data this way. In a later analysis, tens of millions of unique TCR beta chains were counted across the 650 to 750 repertoires, and roughly 10 million of these chains were shared by at least two donors. Raw reads were error-corrected and collapsed into unique sequences by a nearest-neighbor algorithm in which closely related sequences were merged to remove PCR and sequencing errors. To assign V, D and J gene segments, CDR3 sequences were aligned to IMGT reference sequences. Each retained sequence needed at least a six-nucleotide match to both a V gene segment and a J gene segment. Rearrangements were called productive when the CDR3 lacked stop codons and stayed in frame with V and J; all others were non-productive. CDR3 was defined by IMGT convention, running from the second conserved V-encoded cysteine to the conserved J-encoded phenylalanine. In an earlier analysis of roughly 610 of the donors, sequences lacking an unambiguous match to a single V gene segment were excluded. In an earlier analysis of 587 of the donors, a V segment was called functional when productive rearrangements were above 56.7%, and segregating when the standard deviation between donors exceeded 5%. A statistical classification framework was built for diagnosing cytomegalovirus status from the catalog of TCR beta chain sequences. In a later analysis, V and J genes were assigned by comparing TCR nucleotide sequences against IMGT/GENE-DB human TR gene sequences. The TCRdist pipeline was used in a later analysis to assign CDR3 sequences and most-parsimonious VDJ recombination scenarios. A later analysis defined each TCR beta chain by its CDR3 amino acid sequence plus V-gene family, and excluded reads lacking a unique V-gene family. To address suspected cross-contamination and a sequencing artifact, a later analysis removed approximately 600 highly shared, low-generation-probability nucleotide sequences. For each public chain, a later analysis derived a clonal expansion index from normalized ranks of inferred template counts within each repertoire. A later analysis computed generation probabilities with a VDJ recombination model fitted to out-of-frame rearrangements, and checked the results against IGoR. Hypergeometric tests were used in a later analysis to score TCR-TCR, TCR-HLA and TCR-CMV co-occurrence, with a repertoire-size bias correction applied to the TCR pairs. False discovery rates were estimated in a later analysis by permuting HLA or CMV assignments 20 times. In a later analysis, co-occurring TCRs were grouped using DBSCAN, with TCRdist sequence similarity added in when clustering inside HLA-allele-positive subsets. Repertoires with fewer than 30,000 or more than 120,000 public chains, plus five repertoires with anomalous nucleotide sharing, were excluded from co-occurrence clustering. This is the immuneACCESS table as TCRdb keeps it, with only in-frame sequences that have V and J called. A part of the clones is gone; compared with another copy, unresolved V genes explain less than half, and the rest is unexplained. V and J calls and clone size are as listed in that table; D and trimming were resolved from the DNA. The sample yields about 190,000 clones; 70% to 75% were counted once. Over 4% of the sample lies in the top ten.

The TCR comes from a man in his thirties or forties in good health and CMV-seropositive. The sequence links TRBV27 to TRBJ2-5; the D gene is possibly TRBD1, with 5 bases matching. The sample was PBMCs. CDR3 reads: CASRSRQKETQYF. In nucleotide form, the sequence is TGTGCCAGCAGGTCGAGACAGAAAGAGACCCAGTACTTC.